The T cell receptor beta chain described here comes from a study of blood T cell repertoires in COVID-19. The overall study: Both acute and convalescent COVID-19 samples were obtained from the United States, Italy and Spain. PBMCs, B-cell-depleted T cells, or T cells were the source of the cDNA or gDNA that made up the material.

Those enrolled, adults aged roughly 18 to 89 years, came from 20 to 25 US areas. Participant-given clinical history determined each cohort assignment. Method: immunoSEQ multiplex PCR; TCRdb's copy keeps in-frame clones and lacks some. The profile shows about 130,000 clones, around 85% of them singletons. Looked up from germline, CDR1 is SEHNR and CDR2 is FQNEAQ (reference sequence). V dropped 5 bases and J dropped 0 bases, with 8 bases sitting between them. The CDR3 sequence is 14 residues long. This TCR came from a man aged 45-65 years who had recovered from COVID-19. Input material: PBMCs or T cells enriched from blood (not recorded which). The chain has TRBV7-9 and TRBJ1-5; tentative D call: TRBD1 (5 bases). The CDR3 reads CASSPRDSNQPQHF. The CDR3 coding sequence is TGTGCCAGCAGCCCCAGGGATAGCAATCAGCCCCAGCATTTT.